The rows below give T cell receptor beta chains drawn from one sample of a study of identical twins. From the 5' RACE reads, TCRdb called clonotypes with MiXCR, one entry per CDR3 protein. The data show just under 550,000 distinct CDR3 sequences, with roughly 15% seen just once and 0.35% to 0.45% held by the top ten. These data were also reused for a study on yellow fever vaccine responses in identical twins.

Input material: CD4+ T cells sorted from blood. These receptors originate from a woman aged 18-29 years in good health. Each CDR3 is given with its conserved first and last residue. A D gene is named only where the DNA matches it firmly. Not every row has a clone size; where given, it reads once, few, many or a size class.

TRBV28	TRBJ2-5	NA	few	CASSARGDPPKETQYF	TGTGCCAGCAGTGCCCGCGGGGACCCCCCAAAAGAGACCCAGTACTTC
TRBV12-3/TRBV12-4	TRBJ2-7	NA	few	CATRSTLPSYEQYF	TGTGCCACCCGGAGTACCCTGCCCTCCTACGAGCAGTACTTC
TRBV14	TRBJ2-1	TRBD1	NA	CASSQATGVTYNEQFF	TGTGCCAGCAGCCAAGCAACAGGGGTCACCTACAATGAGCAGTTCTTC
TRBV10-3	TRBJ1-1	NA	few	CAISEPPGLNTEAFF	TGTGCCATCAGTGAGCCCCCAGGGTTGAACACTGAAGCTTTCTTT
TRBV19	TRBJ2-1	NA	NA	CASRRGGLYNEQFF	TGTGCCAGTAGGAGGGGGGGCCTCTACAATGAGCAGTTCTTC
TRBV6-1	TRBJ2-1	NA	NA	CASNMGTSSSEQFF	TGTGCCAGCAACATGGGGACCAGTAGTAGTGAGCAGTTCTTC
TRBV6-1	TRBJ2-3	TRBD2	NA	CASRPGLAGGLTDTQYF	TGTGCCAGCAGGCCGGGACTAGCGGGAGGGTTGACAGATACGCAGTATTTT
TRBV28	TRBJ1-6	NA	NA	CASSPRTVFNSPLHF	TGTGCCAGCAGTCCCAGGACAGTCTTCAATTCACCCCTCCACTTT
TRBV3-1	TRBJ2-2	NA	NA	CASSQRGPRQPNTGELFF	TGTGCCAGCAGCCAAAGGGGACCCAGGCAACCGAACACCGGGGAGCTGTTTTTT
TRBV7-8	TRBJ2-1	TRBD2	NA	CASKRDRTDNEQFF	TGTGCCAGCAAGCGGGACCGAACTGACAATGAGCAGTTCTTC
TRBV4-1	TRBJ1-3	NA	NA	CASSQLRGNTIYF	TGCGCCAGCAGCCAACTCAGAGGAAACACCATATATTTT
TRBV20-1	TRBJ2-1	TRBD2	NA	CSARKRGGNEQFF	TGCAGTGCTAGAAAGCGGGGGGGGAATGAGCAGTTCTTC
TRBV5-6	TRBJ2-1	NA	few	CASSGLPSPNNEQFF	TGTGCCAGCAGCGGGTTGCCTAGCCCTAACAATGAGCAGTTCTTC
TRBV24-1	TRBJ2-2	TRBD1	few	CATSDFRTGSLFF	TGTGCCACCAGTGATTTCCGGACAGGCTCTTTGTTTTTT
TRBV20-1	TRBJ2-3	TRBD1	NA	CSASDRGADTQYF	TGCAGTGCCTCGGACAGGGGGGCAGATACGCAGTATTTT
TRBV19	TRBJ2-7	NA	NA	CASSIAGQGSGKQYF	TGTGCCAGTAGTATAGCCGGGCAGGGAAGTGGCAAGCAGTACTTC
TRBV27	TRBJ2-7	NA	few	CASSPQRGDSEQYF	TGTGCCAGCAGTCCACAAAGGGGGGATTCCGAGCAGTACTTC
TRBV5-1	TRBJ2-7	TRBD1	few	CASSRTGQAYEQYF	TGCGCCAGCAGTCGGACAGGGCAAGCCTACGAGCAGTACTTC
TRBV20-1	TRBJ1-1	NA	NA	CSATSTGSGFNTEAFF	TGCAGTGCTACCTCCACGGGATCAGGGTTCAACACTGAAGCTTTCTTT
TRBV7-9	TRBJ1-4	NA	NA	CASSKGDTLLLFF	TGTGCCAGCAGCAAGGGGGACACCCTTCTACTGTTTTTT
TRBV3-1	TRBJ2-3	NA	many	CASSQDGSTQYF	TGTGCCAGCAGCCAAGACGGGAGTACGCAGTATTTT
TRBV4-1	TRBJ2-1	NA	NA	CASSQWLSSYNEQFF	TGCGCCAGCAGCCAATGGCTGAGCTCCTACAATGAGCAGTTCTTC
TRBV7-9	TRBJ2-7	NA	NA	CASIPMMEGHAYEQYF	TGTGCCAGCATCCCCATGATGGAGGGGCATGCCTACGAGCAGTACTTC
TRBV10-3	TRBJ1-1	NA	few	CAISEFGTPMNTEAFF	TGTGCCATCAGTGAGTTCGGGACACCTATGAACACTGAAGCTTTCTTT
TRBV29-1	TRBJ2-3	NA	many	CSASQGDTQYF	TGCAGCGCTTCACAGGGAGATACGCAGTATTTT
TRBV11-2	TRBJ2-1	NA	NA	CASSLDWSNEQFF	TGTGCCAGCAGCTTAGATTGGTCCAATGAGCAGTTCTTC
TRBV12-3/TRBV12-4	TRBJ1-2	NA	many	CASSLTYGYTF	TGTGCCAGCAGTTTAACCTATGGCTACACCTTC